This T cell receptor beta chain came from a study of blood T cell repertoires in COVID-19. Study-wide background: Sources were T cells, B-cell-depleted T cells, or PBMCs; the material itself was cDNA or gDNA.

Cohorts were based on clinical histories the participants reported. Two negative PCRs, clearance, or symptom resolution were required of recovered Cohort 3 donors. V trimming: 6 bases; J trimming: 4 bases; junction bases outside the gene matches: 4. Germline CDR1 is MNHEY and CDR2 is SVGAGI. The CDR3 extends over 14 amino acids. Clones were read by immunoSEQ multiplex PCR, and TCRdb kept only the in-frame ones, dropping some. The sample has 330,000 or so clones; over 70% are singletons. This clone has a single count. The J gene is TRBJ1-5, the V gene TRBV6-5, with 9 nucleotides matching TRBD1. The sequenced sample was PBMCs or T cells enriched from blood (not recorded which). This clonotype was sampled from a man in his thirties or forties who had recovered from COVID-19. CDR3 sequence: CASRGTGTNQPQHF. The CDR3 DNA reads TGTGCCAGCAGGGGGACAGGGACGAATCAGCCCCAGCATTTT.